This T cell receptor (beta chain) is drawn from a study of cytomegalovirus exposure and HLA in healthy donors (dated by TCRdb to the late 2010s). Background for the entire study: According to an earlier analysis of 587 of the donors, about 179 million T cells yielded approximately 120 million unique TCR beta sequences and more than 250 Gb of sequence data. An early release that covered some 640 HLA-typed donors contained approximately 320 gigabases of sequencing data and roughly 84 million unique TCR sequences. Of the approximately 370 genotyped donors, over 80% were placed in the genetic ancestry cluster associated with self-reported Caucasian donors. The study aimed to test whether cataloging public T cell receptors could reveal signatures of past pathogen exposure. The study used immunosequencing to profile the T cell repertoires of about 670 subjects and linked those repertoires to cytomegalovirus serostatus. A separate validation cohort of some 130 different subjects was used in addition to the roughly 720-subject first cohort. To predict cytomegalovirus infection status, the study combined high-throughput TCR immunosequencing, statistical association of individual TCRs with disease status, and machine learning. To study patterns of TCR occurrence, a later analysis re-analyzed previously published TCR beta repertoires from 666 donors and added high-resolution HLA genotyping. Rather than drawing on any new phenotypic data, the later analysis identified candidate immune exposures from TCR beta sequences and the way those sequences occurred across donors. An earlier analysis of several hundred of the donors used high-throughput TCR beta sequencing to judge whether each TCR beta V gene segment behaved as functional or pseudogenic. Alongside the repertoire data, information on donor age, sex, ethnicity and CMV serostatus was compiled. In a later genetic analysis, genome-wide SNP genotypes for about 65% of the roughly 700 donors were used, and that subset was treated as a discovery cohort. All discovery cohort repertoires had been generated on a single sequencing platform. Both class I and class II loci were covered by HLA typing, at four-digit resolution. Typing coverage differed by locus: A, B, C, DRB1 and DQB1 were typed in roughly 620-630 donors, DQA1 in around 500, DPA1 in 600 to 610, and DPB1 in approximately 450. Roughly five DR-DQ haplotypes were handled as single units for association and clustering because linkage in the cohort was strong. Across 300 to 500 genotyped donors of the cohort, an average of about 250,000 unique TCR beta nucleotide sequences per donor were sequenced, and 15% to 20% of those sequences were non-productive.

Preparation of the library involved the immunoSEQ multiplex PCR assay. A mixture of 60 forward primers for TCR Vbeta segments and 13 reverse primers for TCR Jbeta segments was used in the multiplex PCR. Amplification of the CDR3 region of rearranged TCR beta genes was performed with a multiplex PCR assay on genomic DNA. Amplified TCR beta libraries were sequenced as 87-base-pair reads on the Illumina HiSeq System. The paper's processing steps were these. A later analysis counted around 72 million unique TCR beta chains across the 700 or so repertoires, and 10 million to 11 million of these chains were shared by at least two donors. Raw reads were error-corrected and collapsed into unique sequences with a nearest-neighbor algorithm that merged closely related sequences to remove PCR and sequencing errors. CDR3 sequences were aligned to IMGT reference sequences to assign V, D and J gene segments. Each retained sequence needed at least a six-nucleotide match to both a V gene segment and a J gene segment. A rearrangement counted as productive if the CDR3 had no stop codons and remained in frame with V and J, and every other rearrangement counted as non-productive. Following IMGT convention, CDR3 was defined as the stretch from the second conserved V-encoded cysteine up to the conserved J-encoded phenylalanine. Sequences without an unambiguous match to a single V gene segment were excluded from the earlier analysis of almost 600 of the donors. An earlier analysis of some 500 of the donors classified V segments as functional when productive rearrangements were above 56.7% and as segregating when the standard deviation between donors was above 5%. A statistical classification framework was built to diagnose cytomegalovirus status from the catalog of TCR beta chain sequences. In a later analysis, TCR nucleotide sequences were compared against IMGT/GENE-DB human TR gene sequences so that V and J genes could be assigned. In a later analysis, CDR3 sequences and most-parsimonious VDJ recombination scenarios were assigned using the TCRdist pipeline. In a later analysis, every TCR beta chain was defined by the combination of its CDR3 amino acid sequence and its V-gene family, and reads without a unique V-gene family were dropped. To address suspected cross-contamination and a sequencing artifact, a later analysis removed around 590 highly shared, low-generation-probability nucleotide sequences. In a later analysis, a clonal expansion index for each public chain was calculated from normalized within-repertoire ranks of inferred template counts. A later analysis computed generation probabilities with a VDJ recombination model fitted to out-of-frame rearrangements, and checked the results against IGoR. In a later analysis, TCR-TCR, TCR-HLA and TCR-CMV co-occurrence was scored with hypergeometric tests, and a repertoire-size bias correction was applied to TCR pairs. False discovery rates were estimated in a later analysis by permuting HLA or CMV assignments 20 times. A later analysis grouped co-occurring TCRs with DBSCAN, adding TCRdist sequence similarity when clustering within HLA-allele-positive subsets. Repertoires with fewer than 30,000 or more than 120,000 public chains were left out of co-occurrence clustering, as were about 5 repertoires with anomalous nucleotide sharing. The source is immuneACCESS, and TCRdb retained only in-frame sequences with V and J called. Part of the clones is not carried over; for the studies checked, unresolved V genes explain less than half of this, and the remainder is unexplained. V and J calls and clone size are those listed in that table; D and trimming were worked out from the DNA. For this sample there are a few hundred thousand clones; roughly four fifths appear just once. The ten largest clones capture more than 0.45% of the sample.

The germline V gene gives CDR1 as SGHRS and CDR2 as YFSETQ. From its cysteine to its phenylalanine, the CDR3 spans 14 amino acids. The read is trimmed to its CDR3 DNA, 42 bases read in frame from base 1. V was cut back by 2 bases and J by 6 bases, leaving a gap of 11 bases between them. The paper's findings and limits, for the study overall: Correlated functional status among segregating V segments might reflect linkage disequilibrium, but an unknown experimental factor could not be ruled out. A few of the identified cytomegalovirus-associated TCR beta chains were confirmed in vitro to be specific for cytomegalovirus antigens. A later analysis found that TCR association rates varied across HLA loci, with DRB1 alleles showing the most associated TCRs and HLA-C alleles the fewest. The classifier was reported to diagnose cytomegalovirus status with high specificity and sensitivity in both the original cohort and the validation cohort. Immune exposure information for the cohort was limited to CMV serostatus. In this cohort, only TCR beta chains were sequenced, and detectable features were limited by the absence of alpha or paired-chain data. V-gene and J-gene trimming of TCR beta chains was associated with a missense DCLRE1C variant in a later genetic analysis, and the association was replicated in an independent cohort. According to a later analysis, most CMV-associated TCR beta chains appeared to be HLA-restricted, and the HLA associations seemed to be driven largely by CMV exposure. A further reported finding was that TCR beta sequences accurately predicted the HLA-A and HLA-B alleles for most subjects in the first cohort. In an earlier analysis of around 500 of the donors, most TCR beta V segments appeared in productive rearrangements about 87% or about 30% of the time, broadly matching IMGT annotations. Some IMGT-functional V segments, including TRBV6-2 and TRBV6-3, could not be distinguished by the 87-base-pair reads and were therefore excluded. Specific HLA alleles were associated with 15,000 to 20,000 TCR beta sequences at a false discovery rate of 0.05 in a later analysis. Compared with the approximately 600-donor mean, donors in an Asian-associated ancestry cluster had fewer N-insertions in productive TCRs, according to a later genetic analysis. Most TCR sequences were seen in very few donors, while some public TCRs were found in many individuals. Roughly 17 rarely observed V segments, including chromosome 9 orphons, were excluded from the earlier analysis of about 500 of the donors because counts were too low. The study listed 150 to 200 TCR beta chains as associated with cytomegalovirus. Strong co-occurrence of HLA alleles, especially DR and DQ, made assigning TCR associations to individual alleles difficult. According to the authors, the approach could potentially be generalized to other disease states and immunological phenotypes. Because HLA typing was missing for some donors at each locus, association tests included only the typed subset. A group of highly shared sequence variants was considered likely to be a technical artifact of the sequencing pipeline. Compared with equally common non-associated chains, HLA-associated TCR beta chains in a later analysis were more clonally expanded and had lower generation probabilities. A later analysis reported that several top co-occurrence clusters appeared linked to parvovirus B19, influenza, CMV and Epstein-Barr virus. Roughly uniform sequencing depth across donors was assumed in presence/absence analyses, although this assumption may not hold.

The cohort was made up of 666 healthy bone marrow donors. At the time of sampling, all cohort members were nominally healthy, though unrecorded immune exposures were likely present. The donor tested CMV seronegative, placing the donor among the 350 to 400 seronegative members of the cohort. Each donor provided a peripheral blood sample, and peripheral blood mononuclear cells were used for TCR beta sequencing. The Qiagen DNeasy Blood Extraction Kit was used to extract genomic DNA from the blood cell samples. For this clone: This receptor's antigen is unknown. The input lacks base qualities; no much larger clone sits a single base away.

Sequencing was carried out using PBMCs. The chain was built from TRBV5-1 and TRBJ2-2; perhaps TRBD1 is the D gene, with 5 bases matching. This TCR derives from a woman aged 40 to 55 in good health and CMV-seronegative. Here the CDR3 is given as CASSLLGAPGELFF. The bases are TGCGCCAGCAGCTTATTAGGGGCTCCCGGGGAGCTGTTTTTT.